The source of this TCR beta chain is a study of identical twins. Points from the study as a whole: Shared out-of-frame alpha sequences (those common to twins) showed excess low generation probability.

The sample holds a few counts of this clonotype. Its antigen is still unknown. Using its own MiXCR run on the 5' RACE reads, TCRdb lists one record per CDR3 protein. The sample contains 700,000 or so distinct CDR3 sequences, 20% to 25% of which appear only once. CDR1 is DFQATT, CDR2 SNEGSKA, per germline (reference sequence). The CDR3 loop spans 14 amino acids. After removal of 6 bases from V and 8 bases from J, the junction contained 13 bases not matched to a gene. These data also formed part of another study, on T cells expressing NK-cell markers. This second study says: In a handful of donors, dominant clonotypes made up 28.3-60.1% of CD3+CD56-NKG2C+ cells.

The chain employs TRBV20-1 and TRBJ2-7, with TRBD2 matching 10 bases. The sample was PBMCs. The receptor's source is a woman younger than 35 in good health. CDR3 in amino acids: CSAKKREGPAKQYF. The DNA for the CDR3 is TGCAGTGCAAAGAAGCGGGAGGGACCCGCCAAGCAGTACTTC.